This T cell receptor beta chain was sequenced in a study of T cells in Graves' hyperthyroidism and ophthalmopathy (dated by TCRdb to between 2018 and 2021). The study in broad terms: Peripheral blood was sampled at the time of initial diagnosis, prior to any treatment. To identify distinguishing TCR V-J signatures, a discovery cohort of about 100 patients was used, comprising 43 with Graves' ophthalmopathy and 57 with stable Graves' hyperthyroidism. Prospective prediction of ophthalmopathy was tested in an independent validation cohort of fewer than 20 hyperthyroidism patients and some 17 patients who later progressed to ophthalmopathy. The 90 to 100 discovery patients were randomly split 7:3 into training and test sets. In about 6 Graves' hyperthyroidism patients, the study also compared T-cell repertoires from thyroid tissue with T-cell repertoires from blood. Once sampling was done, hyperthyroidism patients were given methimazole at a starting dose of 30 mg daily, whereas ophthalmopathy patients were given high-dose intravenous methylprednisolone. According to the paper, TCR Vbeta CDR3 sequencing was carried out on 120 to 150 peripheral blood samples, which came from around 43 ophthalmopathy, some 73 hyperthyroidism and roughly 17 progressor patients. What the research found in general, with its limitations: In validation, the model predicted progression to ophthalmopathy a median of roughly 6.2 months before onset, with roughly 70% sensitivity and 72.22% specificity. No statistical method was used to fix the sample size in advance, and group allocation was not hidden from the investigators. Blood samples also contained most of the expanded thyroid clonotypes (frequency above 0.001), which suggests that blood repertoires may reflect thyroid immune responses. Ophthalmopathy was separated from stable hyperthyroidism by a 13 V-J signature model, with just over 85% sensitivity and about 81% specificity obtained in cross-validation and 80%/75% obtained in testing.

The TCR beta CDR3 regions were amplified from RNA transcripts. A first-round RT-PCR of the TCR CDR3 used the HTBI primer set with the Qiagen OneStep RT-PCR kit. The libraries were constructed in a second round of multiplex PCR and then size-selected and purified. The libraries were sequenced on an Illumina HiSeq2000 using paired-end 100 bp reads. As for the authors' bioinformatics: SOAPnuke was used to process the raw data, throwing out any read that contained adapters or uncalled bases, had a mean Phred below 15, or lacked an exact constant-primer or identifier match. COPE v1.2.5 was used to merge the high-quality paired reads, and each unique nucleotide sequence was defined as a clonotype. MiTCR v1.1 was used to align the clonotypes against IMGT TRBV, TRBD and TRBJ reference segments. Analysis was restricted to V-J combinations with a frequency above 0.0001, which covered over 98% of repertoires. A TCS score was defined as the ratio of F50 (clonal expansion) to E x V (chaos), with BLOSUM62-based TCRdist applied between CDR3 peptides within each V-J. Welch's t-statistics and random forest reduced 500 to 550 V-J features to 13, which were used in a naive Bayes classifier (R e1071). TCRdb reworked the public reads: Q25 trimming with fastp, MiXCR clone assembly, productive beta chains retained. Every CDR3 protein is listed once, alongside the most common genes and DNA of its rows. In this record, the V and J calls reflect TCRdb's handling and not the investigators' own analysis. The sample table shows about 480,000 distinct CDR3 sequences, and 20% to 25% are seen once. The ten most abundant clones make up about 53% of the sample.

Worth noting for this clonotype: The antigen it binds to is not known. Within one base of it there is no much larger clone, and no base qualities were kept.

In the ophthalmopathy patients, disease was moderately to severely active, with a Clinical Activity Score of 3 or more, a NOSPECS grade of 4 or more, and a duration of less than 3 months. Any patient with an uncontrolled infection, another autoimmune disease, pregnancy or lactation was excluded. Diagnoses were established on the basis of clinical symptoms, serum thyroxine and TRAb, thyroid ultrasound, and orbital computed tomography. Ficoll-Paque density gradient centrifugation was used to isolate PBMCs from around 9.1 ml of fresh peripheral blood. Total RNA was extracted using Trizol reagent, and RNA quality was assessed on an Agilent 2100 Bioanalyzer. The germline V gene specifies SGHTA as CDR1 and FQGTGA as CDR2. Spanning cysteine to phenylalanine, the CDR3 consists of 18 amino acids. Kept here is only the CDR3 DNA, which spans 54 bases and is read in frame from base 1. Compared with germline, V lacks 5 bases and J lacks 6 bases; bases without a gene match: 13.

Recombination joined TRBV7-3 with TRBJ2-3; TRBD2 fits 14 bases in the junction. The sample was blood. This sequence originates from a woman in her 70s with Graves' ophthalmopathy. This receptor has the CDR3 CASSLGAGTSGRTDTQYF. The DNA sequence is as follows: TGTGCCAGCAGCCTCGGGGCCGGGACTAGCGGGAGAACTGATACGCAGTATTTT.